This is a list of T cell receptor beta chains from one sample in a study of blood T cell repertoires in COVID-19. The method was immunoSEQ multiplex PCR; TCRdb's version includes in-frame clones alone and lacks a portion of them. The data show 210,000 or so clones, with about 86% seen just once and about 8.9% held by the top ten. The sample was PBMCs or T cells enriched from blood (not recorded which). These receptors were collected from a woman in her 50s with acute COVID-19. CDR3s leave out the opening cysteine and the closing phenylalanine or tryptophan. The D gene is left open where the match is weak. Size values are once, few and many counts, or a class for expanded clones, and some rows have none.

>TRBJ1-1|.|TRBV19|TRBD1
ASSPRDRAGTEAF
>TRBJ2-5|.|TRBV5-1|TRBD1
ASSLFGTGYQETQY
>TRBJ1-6|.|TRBV7-9|TRBD1
ASSLDDRVRSPLH
>TRBJ2-7|.|TRBV27|TRBD1
ASSPPGGMAYEQY
>TRBJ2-7|.|TRBV24-1|.
ATSDSAGGQY
>TRBJ2-5|.|TRBV14|.
ASSQGILSVGETQY
>TRBJ1-4|.|TRBV7-2|TRBD1
ASSLGGQQTEKLF
>TRBJ1-1|.|TRBV6-2/TRBV6-3|.
ASSSYRNTEAF
>TRBJ2-1|.|TRBV4-3|.
ASAVQPTVYNEQF
>TRBJ1-2|.|TRBV5-1|TRBD1
ASSSSHQGALNYGYT
>TRBJ1-6|.|TRBV10-3|.
AISESGSGAPLH
>TRBJ2-1|.|TRBV30|.
AWQLPPASYNEQF
>TRBJ1-1|.|TRBV29-1|TRBD1
SVTGGANTEAF
>TRBJ1-2|once|TRBV6-5|.
ASKPAGAASYGYT
>TRBJ1-4|once|TRBV19|.
ASMRSGGEKLF
>TRBJ2-5|.|TRBV7-8|TRBD1
ASSLTGQGKETQY
>TRBJ1-5|few|TRBV2|.
ASSEGDWRTSNQPQH
>TRBJ2-1|once|TRBV28|TRBD2
ASSPLLAGGVSYNEQF
>TRBJ1-1|.|TRBV28|.
ASSRQLRTEAF
>TRBJ1-5|.|TRBV28|.
ASSLGGGLGNQPQH
>TRBJ2-3|few|TRBV7-3|TRBD2
ASSSITGTSGSPDTQY
>TRBJ1-5|.|TRBV14|.
ASSQDQGTSRLEH
>TRBJ1-3|.|TRBV27|TRBD1
ASSAYGQGTGNTIY